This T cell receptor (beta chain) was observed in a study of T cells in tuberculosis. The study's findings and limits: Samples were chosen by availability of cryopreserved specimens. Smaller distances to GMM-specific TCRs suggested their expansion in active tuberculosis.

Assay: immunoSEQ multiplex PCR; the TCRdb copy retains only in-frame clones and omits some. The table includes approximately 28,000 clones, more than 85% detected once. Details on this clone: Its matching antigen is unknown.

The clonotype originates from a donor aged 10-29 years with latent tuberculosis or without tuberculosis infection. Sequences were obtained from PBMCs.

The CDR3 protein is CASSGQGYYNSPLHF. The CDR3 DNA reads as TGTGCCTCCTCCGGACAGGGGTACTATAATTCACCCCTCCACTTT. The gene calls are TRBV6-1 and TRBJ1-6; 9 bases are shared with TRBD1. Losses at the gene ends were 11 bases for V and 3 bases for J; bases not matched to a gene: 8. In germline, CDR1 is MNHNS, CDR2 SASEGT. This CDR3 contains 15 residues.